The rows below give T cell receptor beta chains drawn from one sample of a study of cytomegalovirus exposure and HLA in healthy donors. Produced via immunoSEQ multiplex PCR; TCRdb's table is partial and in-frame only. The data contain 200,000 or so clones, about 81% of them singletons. Specimen: PBMCs. The receptors were gathered from a woman between 45 and 60 years old in good health and CMV-seropositive. Each CDR3 is given with its conserved first and last residue. D genes are given only for firm matches. Some rows mark clone size as missing; the rest say once, few, many or name a class of expanded clone.

>15|TRBJ2-5|NA|TRBD2|TRBV11-3
TGTGCCAGCACCGCCTGGAGCGGGGGGCCAGAGACCCAGTACTTC
CASTAWSGGPETQYF
>15|TRBJ1-5|NA|TRBD1|TRBV7-6
TGTGCCAGCAGCTTGACAGGGGGTCACGGTCAGCCCCAGCATTTT
CASSLTGGHGQPQHF
>12|TRBJ1-2|NA|NA|TRBV2
TGTGCCTGCAGGGAGGAGAGCTATGGCTACACCTTC
CACREESYGYTF
>16|TRBJ2-3|few|TRBD2|TRBV28
TGTGCCAGCAGTTTAGAAGCGGGGGCCCGGTCGGGTACGCAGTATTTT
CASSLEAGARSGTQYF
>16|TRBJ2-3|NA|NA|TRBV28
TGTGCCAGTAGTACCCCTAGGGGGAGGGGGGGGGATACGCAGTATTTT
CASSTPRGRGGDTQYF
>14|TRBJ2-5|NA|NA|TRBV29-1
TGCAGCGTTACCGGGACTGCTGAACGGTTGACCCAGTACTTC
CSVTGTAERLTQYF
>16|TRBJ2-1|NA|TRBD2|TRBV7-9
TGTGCCAGCAGCTTAGGGGGACTAGCGGTCTACAATGAGCAGTTCTTC
CASSLGGLAVYNEQFF
>15|TRBJ2-1|NA|TRBD2|TRBV6-5
TGTGCCAGCAAAACCGGGACTAGCGGTTACAATGAGCAGTTCTTC
CASKTGTSGYNEQFF
>16|TRBJ1-3|NA|NA|TRBV10-1
TGCGCCAGCAGTGAGTCGCCGACAGCTTCTGGAAACACCATATATTTT
CASSESPTASGNTIYF
>13|TRBJ2-3|NA|TRBD1|TRBV9
TGTGCCAGCAGCGTAGAAAGGGACAGGGCGCAGTATTTT
CASSVERDRAQYF
>14|TRBJ2-1|NA|NA|TRBV30
TGTGCCTGGAGAGAAGCGAACTCCTACAATGAGCAGTTCTTC
CAWREANSYNEQFF
>14|TRBJ2-2|NA|NA|TRBV14
TGTGCCAGCAGCCACGCGGGGTACACCGGGGAGCTGTTTTTT
CASSHAGYTGELFF
>13|TRBJ1-2|NA|NA|TRBV5-1
TGCGCCAGCAGCTTCGACAGGTACTATGGCTACACCTTC
CASSFDRYYGYTF
>12|TRBJ2-7|NA|NA|TRBV7-9
TGTGCCAGCAGCCACTCCTCCTACGAGCAGTACTTC
CASSHSSYEQYF
>17|TRBJ1-5|once|TRBD1|TRBV2
TGTGCCAGCAGTTTTGGCCGACAGGGGGCTGCGAATCAGCCCCAGCATTTT
CASSFGRQGAANQPQHF
>15|TRBJ2-5|NA|TRBD2|TRBV11-3
TGTGCCAGCAGCTTAGGCGGGGGGCGCCGAGAGACCCAGTACTTC
CASSLGGGRRETQYF
>16|TRBJ2-7|NA|NA|TRBV19
TGTGCCAGTAGTATCAGTGGGGGGGACAGGAGTTACGAGCAGTACTTC
CASSISGGDRSYEQYF
>17|TRBJ2-7|once|NA|TRBV4-1
TGCGCCAGCAGCCAAGATGGGCGGGGCCGAAGCTCCTACGAGCAGTACTTC
CASSQDGRGRSSYEQYF
>14|TRBJ2-7|NA|TRBD2|TRBV10-1
TGCGCCAGCAGTAGCGGGAGGACGCCCTACGAGCAGTACTTC
CASSSGRTPYEQYF
>13|TRBJ2-4|NA|TRBD2|TRBV11-1
TGTGCCAGCAGCTCTGCGGGAGAAAACATTCAGTACTTC
CASSSAGENIQYF
>19|TRBJ2-6|NA|TRBD2|TRBV2
TGTGCCAGCAGCACACCTGGGACTAGCGGGAGCTCTGGGGCCAACGTCCTGACTTTC
CASSTPGTSGSSGANVLTF
>14|TRBJ1-5|few|TRBD1|TRBV10-2
TGCGCCAGCAGTGAGACAGGGGGCAATCAGCCCCAGCATTTT
CASSETGGNQPQHF
>11|TRBJ1-1|NA|NA|TRBV11-2
TGTGCCAGCAGCTTGGGGCGTTGGGCTTTCTTT
CASSLGRWAFF
>15|TRBJ1-1|NA|TRBD1|TRBV2
TGTGCCAGCAGCATGATTAAACAGGGGGGGCCTGAAGCTTTCTTT
CASSMIKQGGPEAFF
>13|TRBJ2-1|NA|TRBD1|TRBV29-1
TGCAGCATAACGGGACAGGCTTACAATGAGCAGTTCTTC
CSITGQAYNEQFF
>15|TRBJ2-1|NA|NA|TRBV5-1
TGCGCCAGCAGCTACACAGGGACCCCCTACAATGAGCAGTTCTTC
CASSYTGTPYNEQFF
>16|TRBJ2-7|NA|TRBD2|TRBV5-1
TGCGCCAGCAGGGGGACTAGCGGGAGTCGCACCTACGAGCAGTACTTC
CASRGTSGSRTYEQYF
>14|TRBJ1-4|NA|NA|TRBV28
TGTGCCAGCAGTTTACGGTCAACTAATGAAAAACTGTTTTTT
CASSLRSTNEKLFF
>13|TRBJ1-4|NA|NA|TRBV2
TGTGCCAGCAGCGGACAGCGTAATGAAAAACTGTTTTTT
CASSGQRNEKLFF
>16|TRBJ2-7|NA|NA|TRBV28
TGTGCCAGCAGCCCTACCCCCCCGGTCAGGGGTGACGAGCAGTACTTC
CASSPTPPVRGDEQYF
>12|TRBJ1-2|NA|NA|TRBV30
TGTGCCTGGAGTGGAGGACTATATGGCTACACCTTC
CAWSGGLYGYTF
>11|TRBJ2-1|NA|NA|TRBV14
TGTGCCAGCAGCATCCGGGATGAGCAGTTCTTC
CASSIRDEQFF
>11|TRBJ2-7|NA|NA|TRBV7-2
TGTGCCAGCAGCTCCCTAACCGAGCAGTACTTC
CASSSLTEQYF
>17|TRBJ2-3|few|NA|TRBV15
TGTGCCACCAGCAAATCAGGAATGGGACTCAGCACAGATACGCAGTATTTT
CATSKSGMGLSTDTQYF
>13|TRBJ1-5|NA|TRBD1|TRBV2
TGTGCCAGCAGGGACAGGACCAATCAGCCCCAGCATTTT
CASRDRTNQPQHF
>15|TRBJ2-7|NA|TRBD1|TRBV5-1
TGCGCCAGCAGCTTTACCGGGACAGGGGGCCACGAGCAGTACTTC
CASSFTGTGGHEQYF
>11|TRBJ2-7|NA|NA|TRBV5-8
TGTGCCAGCAGCCGACATTACGAGCAGTACTTC
CASSRHYEQYF
>15|TRBJ2-5|NA|NA|TRBV7-7
TGTGCCAGCAGCTTCGGTCCCGCGGATCAAGAGACCCAGTACTTC
CASSFGPADQETQYF
>15|TRBJ1-1|NA|NA|TRBV11-2
TGTGCCAGCAGCACGGGAGGTGGGACCACACTTGAAGCTTTCTTT
CASSTGGGTTLEAFF
>14|TRBJ2-5|NA|NA|TRBV7-2
TGTGCCAGCAGCGGGGGGGCCGGGAGGGAGACCCAGTACTTC
CASSGGAGRETQYF
>13|TRBJ2-7|NA|NA|TRBV6-5
TGTGCCAGCAGTTACTCCGGTAGCCACGAGCAGTACTTC
CASSYSGSHEQYF
>10|TRBJ2-5|NA|NA|TRBV21-1
TGTGCCAGCAGCAAGAAGGAGCAGTACTTC
CASSKKEQYF
>15|TRBJ1-1|few|TRBD1|TRBV19
TGTGCCAGTAGTAGGGACAGGGGAGGCGACACTGAAGCTTTCTTT
CASSRDRGGDTEAFF
>16|TRBJ2-3|NA|NA|TRBV6-6
TGTGCCAGCAGTTGGGGGCTAGAGTATCAATTAGATACGCAGTATTTT
CASSWGLEYQLDTQYF
>14|TRBJ1-1|NA|NA|TRBV11-2
TGTGCCAGCAGCTTTAACAGGGTGGGCACTGAAGCTTTCTTT
CASSFNRVGTEAFF
>14|TRBJ1-1|NA|NA|TRBV19
TGTGCCAGTAACTCGGGGGGCGCAGGGACTGAAGCTTTCTTT
CASNSGGAGTEAFF
>15|TRBJ2-1|NA|TRBD2|TRBV6-1
TGTGCCAGCAGTCCACGACTAGCGGGGGGGGGTGAGCAGTTCTTC
CASSPRLAGGGEQFF
>14|TRBJ2-1|NA|TRBD2|TRBV10-1
TGCGCCAGCAGTACTAGCGGGGGGAGTAATGAGCAGTTCTTC
CASSTSGGSNEQFF
>14|TRBJ2-3|few|TRBD2|TRBV7-2
TGTGCCAGCAGCACGGGACTAGCGGGGGATACGCAGTATTTT
CASSTGLAGDTQYF
>14|TRBJ1-3|NA|NA|TRBV2
TGTGCCAGCACGATCTCGGTCTCTGGAAACACCATATATTTT
CASTISVSGNTIYF
>15|TRBJ1-2|NA|NA|TRBV6-5
TGTGCCAGCACTCCCTCGACAGGCACAGGTCTGGGCTACACCTTC
CASTPSTGTGLGYTF
>16|TRBJ1-4|NA|NA|TRBV7-8
TGTGCCAGCAGCCCCAAGCGGGGGAGGGGTAATGAAAAACTGTTTTTT
CASSPKRGRGNEKLFF
>14|TRBJ2-5|NA|NA|TRBV5-4
TGTGCCAGCAGCCTTACAGGTGTTCAAGAGACCCAGTACTTC
CASSLTGVQETQYF
>18|TRBJ1-4|NA|NA|TRBV12-2
TGTGCAAGTCGCTTCGCCGTCCCGGGACAGGGGCGAAATGAAAAACTGTTTTTT
CASRFAVPGQGRNEKLFF
>14|TRBJ2-7|NA|TRBD2|TRBV2
TGTGCCAGCAAAATCGGACTAGCGATCTACGAGCAGTACTTC
CASKIGLAIYEQYF
>15|TRBJ2-7|NA|NA|TRBV5-1
TGCGCCAGCAGCCCTCAGGGTGGCAGCGGGTACGAGCAGTACTTC
CASSPQGGSGYEQYF
>13|TRBJ2-1|few|TRBD1|TRBV2
TGTGCCAGCAGGGGACAGGGGGCGAATGAGCAGTTCTTC
CASRGQGANEQFF
>14|TRBJ2-1|NA|TRBD2|TRBV5-1
TGCGCCAGCAGCCCCGGGACTAGCGGGAATGAGCAGTTCTTC
CASSPGTSGNEQFF
>15|TRBJ2-1|NA|TRBD2|TRBV6-1
TGTGCCAGCAAGCTACTAGCGGGCGCCTACAATGAGCAGTTCTTC
CASKLLAGAYNEQFF